The rows below give T cell receptor beta chains drawn from one sample of a study of siplizumab effects on memory and regulatory T cells. Sequenced by immunoSEQ multiplex PCR; TCRdb stores in-frame clones only, minus some. Of tens of thousands of clones in the sample, about 94% were seen once. Sequencing input: non-Treg CD4+ T cells sorted from blood. The receptors here all came from a human donor in good health. Both conserved end residues are part of each CDR3. The order of the fields is J gene, CDR3 length, D gene, V gene, CDR3 protein, CDR3 DNA. The D gene is left open where the match is weak.

J: TRBJ1-5; length: 14; D: .; V: TRBV6-5; CDR3: CASSRGPNNQPQHF; DNA: TGTGCCAGCAGCCGGGGACCTAACAATCAGCCCCAGCATTTT
J: TRBJ1-2; length: 14; D: .; V: TRBV5-1; CDR3: CASSQPGSGYGYTF; DNA: TGCGCCAGCAGCCAGCCAGGGAGTGGTTATGGCTACACCTTC
J: TRBJ2-5; length: 14; D: .; V: TRBV4-1; CDR3: CASSQGVGGETQYF; DNA: TGCGCCAGCAGCCAAGGAGTGGGAGGAGAGACCCAGTACTTC
J: TRBJ2-5; length: 16; D: TRBD2; V: TRBV2; CDR3: CASRLAGEPGGETQYF; DNA: TGTGCCAGCAGACTAGCGGGAGAACCGGGGGGAGAGACCCAGTACTTC
J: TRBJ2-4; length: 19; D: TRBD2; V: TRBV6-1; CDR3: CASSEEASGGASAKNIQYF; DNA: TGTGCCAGCAGTGAAGAGGCTAGCGGGGGGGCCTCGGCCAAAAACATTCAGTACTTC
J: TRBJ1-2; length: 12; D: TRBD1; V: TRBV19; CDR3: CASHRGGGGYTF; DNA: TGTGCCAGCCACAGGGGCGGGGGTGGCTACACCTTC
J: TRBJ2-1; length: 16; D: .; V: TRBV7-3; CDR3: CASSQDRSRGSNEQFF; DNA: TGTGCCAGCAGCCAAGACAGAAGTCGGGGATCCAATGAGCAGTTCTTC
J: TRBJ2-2; length: 15; D: TRBD1; V: TRBV4-1; CDR3: CASSQLGQGTGELFF; DNA: TGCGCCAGCAGCCAGTTGGGACAGGGGACCGGGGAGCTGTTTTTT
J: TRBJ1-2; length: 16; D: .; V: TRBV7-6; CDR3: CASSLSPGWENYGYTF; DNA: TGTGCCAGCAGCTTATCACCGGGGTGGGAGAACTATGGCTACACCTTC
J: TRBJ2-1; length: 15; D: TRBD2; V: TRBV5-1; CDR3: CASSWDYPSYNEQFF; DNA: TGCGCCAGCAGCTGGGACTACCCTTCCTACAATGAGCAGTTCTTC
J: TRBJ2-7; length: 15; D: TRBD1; V: TRBV7-9; CDR3: CASSPRQGAQYEQYF; DNA: TGTGCCAGCAGTCCCCGACAGGGGGCACAGTACGAGCAGTACTTC
J: TRBJ2-7; length: 16; D: TRBD2; V: TRBV5-4; CDR3: CASSQSPGLASYEQYF; DNA: TGTGCCAGCAGCCAAAGCCCGGGACTAGCCTCCTACGAGCAGTACTTC
J: TRBJ2-5; length: 15; D: .; V: TRBV4-1; CDR3: CASSQDWVGTETQYF; DNA: TGCGCCAGCAGCCAAGATTGGGTGGGAACAGAGACCCAGTACTTC
J: TRBJ2-3; length: 16; D: .; V: TRBV25-1; CDR3: CASSEVRTSRVHTQYF; DNA: TGTGCCAGCAGTGAAGTTAGGACCTCCCGGGTTCATACGCAGTATTTT
J: TRBJ2-7; length: 14; D: .; V: TRBV9; CDR3: CASSVASSSYEQYF; DNA: TGTGCCAGCAGCGTAGCGAGTTCTTCCTACGAGCAGTACTTC
J: TRBJ2-5; length: 16; D: TRBD1; V: TRBV5-1; CDR3: CASSTYRGRVGETQYF; DNA: TGCGCCAGCAGCACCTACAGGGGGCGGGTAGGAGAGACCCAGTACTTC
J: TRBJ1-6; length: 15; D: TRBD1; V: TRBV6-5; CDR3: CASSYLDQGGSPLHF; DNA: TGTGCCAGCAGTTACTTAGACCAGGGGGGTTCACCCCTCCACTTT
J: TRBJ1-2; length: 12; D: TRBD1; V: TRBV2; CDR3: CARLRQGYGYTF; DNA: TGTGCCAGACTCCGACAGGGCTATGGCTACACCTTC
J: TRBJ1-2; length: 13; D: TRBD1; V: TRBV18; CDR3: CASSTGGGYGYTF; DNA: TGTGCCAGCTCAACAGGGGGTGGCTATGGCTACACCTTC
J: TRBJ1-1; length: 13; D: .; V: TRBV6-1; CDR3: CASSEWANTEAFF; DNA: TGTGCCAGCAGTGAATGGGCGAACACTGAAGCTTTCTTT
J: TRBJ2-7; length: 12; D: .; V: TRBV6-5; CDR3: CASGRQVGEQYF; DNA: TGTGCCAGCGGTAGGCAGGTCGGTGAGCAGTACTTC
J: TRBJ1-1; length: 17; D: .; V: TRBV5-5; CDR3: CASSRGGPGMRDTEAFF; DNA: TGTGCCAGCAGCCGGGGCGGCCCGGGTATGAGGGACACTGAAGCTTTCTTT
J: TRBJ2-7; length: 13; D: TRBD1; V: TRBV5-1; CDR3: CASSPDRAHEQYF; DNA: TGCGCCAGCAGCCCGGACAGGGCCCACGAGCAGTACTTC
J: TRBJ2-7; length: 14; D: .; V: TRBV6-5; CDR3: CASRRGTLSYEQYF; DNA: TGTGCCAGCAGGAGGGGGACGTTGTCCTACGAGCAGTACTTC
J: TRBJ2-3; length: 11; D: .; V: TRBV18; CDR3: CASSTVDTQYF; DNA: TGTGCCAGCTCAACGGTAGATACGCAGTATTTT
J: TRBJ2-1; length: 15; D: .; V: TRBV9; CDR3: CASSRTTVGYNEQFF; DNA: TGTGCCAGCAGCCGTACGACGGTGGGCTACAATGAGCAGTTCTTC